What follows are 15 T cell receptor beta chains derived from one specimen sequenced in a study of early T cells in non-severe SARS-CoV-2 infection. TCRdb redid the calling of the 5' RACE reads with MiXCR, one entry per CDR3 protein. This table holds around 100,000 distinct CDR3 sequences, under 15% found once. The sequenced sample consisted of whole blood. These receptors originate from an adult who was a healthcare worker with PCR-confirmed SARS-CoV-2 infection or an uninfected control (not recorded which).

There are a few counts of this clonotype. The CDR3 sequence: CATSSGRGNEQFF. The CDR3 coding sequence is TGTGCCACGTCTAGCGGGAGAGGCAATGAGCAGTTCTTC. This chain links TRBV19 with TRBJ2-1, with 10 positions matching TRBD2. CDR1 is LNHDA, CDR2 SQIVND, per germline (reference sequence). V trimming: 10 bases; J trimming: 6 bases; junction bases outside the gene matches: 6. This CDR3 is 13 amino acids long.

This clonotype was recorded at least ten times. The chain couples TRBV10-3 to TRBJ2-2, with TRBD2 identical over 10 bases. The ends lost 3 bases at V and 8 bases at J; junction bases unmatched: 3. This CDR3 spans 14 amino acids. Germline V CDR1 and CDR2: ENHRY, SYGVKD. CDR3 nucleotides: TGTGCCATCAGTGAAAAACTAGCGGGAGGGGAGCTGTTTTTT. Translated: CAISEKLAGGELFF.

About this clonotype: It may be a read error: a sequence one base away is much more abundant. This chain links TRBV29-1 with TRBJ2-2, with 8 nucleotides matching TRBD1. The CDR3 is 15 residues long. The V and J ends lost 7 bases and 4 bases, in that order; junction bases with no gene match: 11. CDR1 is SQVTM and CDR2 is ANQGSEA in the germline V gene. The CDR3 here is CSAGATGASTGELFF. The CDR3 DNA sequence: TGCAGCGCCGGAGCGACAGGGGCTTCCACCGGGGAGCTGTTTTTT.

This chain joins TRBV6-2 or TRBV6-3 and TRBJ2-1; D is ambiguous. This CDR3 comprises 9 residues. The germline CDR1 and CDR2 sequences are MNHEY and SVGEGT. The germline V and J ends were trimmed by 10 bases and 8 bases, with 6 bases remaining between them. In DNA, the CDR3 is TGTGCCATCCAGGATGAGCAGTTCTTC. Amino acids: CAIQDEQFF.

This clonotype has just a few counts. CDR3 sequence reads: CASTPGSFGANVLTF. As DNA, the CDR3 is TGCGCCAGCACCCCTGGGAGTTTTGGGGCCAACGTCCTGACTTTC. The genes are TRBV5-1 and TRBJ2-6; D may be TRBD2 (5 bases). The germline gives CDR1 SGHRS, CDR2 YFSETQ. There are 15 residues in the CDR3. Trimming stripped 6 bases from V and 3 bases from J, with 13 bases between.

V usage is TRBV10-2 and J usage is TRBJ2-3; maybe TRBD2 (6 bases). The germline gives CDR1 WSHSY, CDR2 SAAADI. This CDR3 is 13 amino acids long. V was shortened by 7 bases and J by 3 bases, with 11 bases between the two germline ends. The CDR3 region has the DNA TGCGCCAGCAAGGGGAGGTGGACAGATACGCAGTATTTT. This gives the protein CASKGRWTDTQYF.

This clonotype was observed many times. The chain carries TRBV25-1 and TRBJ2-2; TRBD1 matches 9 bases. There are 14 residues in the CDR3. J was trimmed by 3 bases and V by 4 bases; bases with no gene match: 0. CDR1 MGHDK and CDR2 SYGVNS come from the germline V gene. The CDR3 spells CASSGQGDTGELFF. DNA for the CDR3: TGTGCCAGCAGTGGACAGGGGGACACCGGGGAGCTGTTTTTT.

V usage is TRBV28 and J usage is TRBJ2-5; the D is unclear. CDR3 size: 13 residues. The V and J ends lost 5 bases and 1 base respectively, with 8 bases between them. Per germline, CDR1 MDHEN and CDR2 SYDVKM. The CDR3 DNA reads as TGTGCCAGCAGTCTGGGGATCCAAGAGACCCAGTACTTC. Amino acid sequence: CASSLGIQETQYF.

This clonotype came up a few times. This chain connects TRBV20-1 to TRBJ2-2; the D gene is possibly TRBD2 (6 bases). The CDR3 is made up of 14 amino acids. The germline gives CDR1 DFQATT, CDR2 SNEGSKA (reference sequence). V was cut by 6 bases and J by 0 bases, with 11 bases left in between. The chain's CDR3 is CSAPRDSNTGELFF. The DNA of the CDR3 is TGCAGTGCCCCCCGGGACTCGAACACCGGGGAGCTGTTTTTT.

The rearrangement uses TRBV29-1 and TRBJ1-2, with 9 bases identical to TRBD1. The CDR3 is 13 amino acids. Trimming removed 6 bases from V and 8 bases from J; junction bases left unmatched: 10. Germline lookup yields CDR1 SQVTM and CDR2 ANQGSEA. This CDR3 is CSVIATGGRGYTF. CDR3 nucleotides: TGCAGCGTAATAGCCACAGGGGGCCGGGGCTACACCTTC.

V usage is TRBV28 and J usage is TRBJ2-1; 8 bases agree with TRBD1. The V segment lost 6 bases and the J segment 7 bases; nucleotides outside the gene matches: 11. Germline values: CDR1 MDHEN, CDR2 SYDVKM. This CDR3 spans 15 amino acids. CDR3 DNA: TGTGCCAGCAGGGAAGATCAGGGGGCGAGGAATGAGCAGTTCTTC. This sequence encodes CASREDQGARNEQFF.

A few counts support this clonotype. This sequence joins TRBV28 and TRBJ1-1; possibly TRBD1 for D (6 bases). The CDR3 covers 14 residues. V lost 3 bases, J lost 1 base, and 9 bases lay in between. Per the germline V gene, CDR1 is MDHEN and CDR2 is SYDVKM. Here the CDR3 reads CASSLTGPNTEAFF. CDR3 in DNA: TGTGCCAGCAGTTTGACAGGTCCGAACACTGAAGCTTTCTTT.

The table lists this clonotype with a few counts. The chain has TRBV24-1 and TRBJ2-3; possible D gene TRBD2, 6 bases. Germline CDR1 is KGHDR and CDR2 is SFDVKD. CDR3 length: 13 residues. V dropped 9 bases and J dropped 4 bases, with 13 bases sitting between them. CDR3 loop: CATPGRPADTQYF. The CDR3, as DNA: TGTGCCACCCCTGGGAGGCCGGCAGATACGCAGTATTTT.

This clonotype was counted only a few times. The V gene is TRBV6-2 or TRBV6-3, the J gene TRBJ2-7, with 11 positions matching TRBD2. Per germline, CDR1 MNHEY and CDR2 SVGEGT. The CDR3 is 17 amino acids. The V and J ends lost 0 bases and 3 bases, in that order; junction bases with no gene match: 7. The CDR3 DNA is TGTGCCAGCAGTTACTCGAGAAAACTAGCGGGAGTCTACGAGCAGTACTTC. It specifies CASSYSRKLAGVYEQYF.

This clonotype has just a few counts. V is TRBV30 and J is TRBJ2-1; the D is unclear. The CDR3 contains 11 residues. The V end lost 0 bases, the J end lost 10 bases, and 7 bases lay between the germline ends. CDR1 is GTSNPN and CDR2 is SVGIG in the germline V gene (reference sequence). Written as DNA, the CDR3 is TGTGCCTGGAGTGTACAAGGGGAGCAGTTCTTC. Protein: CAWSVQGEQFF.